The present T cell receptor (beta chain) was sequenced within a study of blood T cell repertoires in COVID-19. Background on the study: COVID-19 samples, acute and convalescent, were from the United States, Italy and Spain.

Per the authors' pipeline: Amplification with reference gene primers provided the estimates of nucleated cell counts. Clones were read by immunoSEQ multiplex PCR, and TCRdb kept only the in-frame ones, dropping some. V, J and clone size reflect that table, while D and trimming were determined from the DNA. The table shows some 270,000 clones, with around 85% occurring only once. Germline V gene lookup returns CDR1 LGHDT and CDR2 YNNKEL (reference sequence). This CDR3 is built from 14 residues. V lost 5 bases, J lost 7 bases, and 1 base stayed unmatched. Seattle cases were enrolled at active infection and followed longitudinally.

The sequence came from a human donor with COVID-19, enrolled during active disease. The donor label of this sample is uncertain. The J gene is TRBJ2-1, the V gene TRBV3-1 (or the pseudogene TRBV3-2); 14 bases are shared with TRBD2. Sequenced sample: peripheral blood. CDR3 loop: CASSGTSGSNEQFF. The DNA for the CDR3 is TGTGCCAGCAGCGGGACTAGCGGGAGTAATGAGCAGTTCTTC.